The entry that follows covers one T cell receptor beta chain sequence. The sample is drawn from a study of T cell changes during pregnancy in multiple sclerosis. Sequenced by immunoSEQ multiplex PCR; TCRdb stores in-frame clones only, minus some. The data contain tens of thousands of clones, less than 90% of them seen just once; the ten biggest clones take up under 0.7%. V dropped 4 bases and J dropped 7; count of bases not matched to a gene: 11. The CDR3 contains 15 residues. Germline V gene sequence: CDR1 SQVTM, CDR2 ANQGSEA. This chain uses TRBV29-1 with TRBJ2-1; TRBD2 matches at 9 bases. The sample in question was CD4+ T cells from peripheral blood mononuclear cells, obtained in the first trimester of pregnancy. The origin of this receptor is a female donor with multiple sclerosis, enrolled in a pregnancy study. CDR3 sequence reads: CSVGLAGGPVNEQFF. The CDR3 DNA reads TGCAGCGTTGGTCTGGCGGGAGGGCCAGTTAATGAGCAGTTCTTC.